This entry concerns a single T cell receptor beta chain. This sample was included in a study of OX40 agonist ivuxolimab in advanced cancers. Samples of blood were obtained at baseline, on cycle 4 day 1, and on cycle 7 day 1. The data were produced by immunoSEQ multiplex PCR, yet TCRdb's version contains in-frame clones alone and is incomplete. The data show 55,000 to 75,000 clones, approximately 91% seen once. The CDR3 is 16 amino acids. The V gene end was trimmed by 0 bases and the J gene end by 7 bases; junction bases not matched to a gene: 8. Germline values: CDR1 MGHRA, CDR2 YSYEKL. The sequence derives from an adult with an advanced solid tumor such as melanoma, head and neck, liver or kidney cancer. V usage is TRBV4-1 and J usage is TRBJ2-2; TRBD2 aligns across 7 bases. The material sequenced was CD4+ or CD8+ T cells sorted from blood, taken in a trial of the OX40 agonist ivuxolimab. The CDR3 bases are TGCGCCAGCAGCCAAGAATTCGGACTAGAAGTCGGGGAGCTGTTTTTT. This codes for CASSQEFGLEVGELFF.